The sequence of this T cell receptor (beta chain) was determined in a study of blood T cell repertoires in COVID-19. The CDR3 contains 13 residues. The V and J ends lost 1 base and 2 bases respectively, with 4 bases between them. CDR1 and CDR2 from the germline V gene are MNHEY and SMNVEV (reference sequence). The table came from immunoSEQ multiplex PCR; TCRdb's copy has only in-frame clones and leaves some out. Of hundreds of thousands of clones listed, around 90% are singletons. This chain joins TRBV27 and TRBJ2-3; D remains unclear. This sequence originates from a woman in her late teens or twenties with acute COVID-19. Material: PBMCs or T cells enriched from blood (not recorded which). The DNA of the CDR3 is TGTGCCAGCAGTTTATTCTACACAGATACGCAGTATTTT. Protein product: CASSLFYTDTQYF.